The rows below give T cell receptor beta chains drawn from one sample of a study of OX40 agonist ivuxolimab in advanced cancers. The table came from immunoSEQ multiplex PCR; TCRdb's copy has only in-frame clones and leaves some out. The sample consists of around 80,000 clones, approximately 83% of them appearing once. The specimen comprised CD4+ or CD8+ T cells sorted from blood, sampled in a trial of the OX40 agonist ivuxolimab. These receptors were obtained from an adult with an advanced solid tumor such as melanoma, head and neck, liver or kidney cancer. CDR3s include the opening cysteine and the closing phenylalanine or tryptophan. D genes are given only for firm matches. Size values are once, few and many counts, or a class for expanded clones, and some rows have none.

.,TRBV5-1,.,TRBJ2-7,CASSLGPEQYF,TGCGCCAGCAGCTTGGGCCCCGAGCAGTACTTC
few,TRBV30,.,TRBJ1-1,CAWSRQDTEAFF,TGTGCCTGGAGTCGACAGGACACTGAAGCTTTCTTT
.,TRBV19,.,TRBJ1-4,CASSMGRLGEKLFF,TGTGCCAGTAGTATGGGACGGCTGGGTGAAAAACTGTTTTTT
once,TRBV30,TRBD1,TRBJ2-5,CAWSRDSQETQYF,TGTGCCTGGAGTCGGGACAGCCAAGAGACCCAGTACTTC
.,TRBV18,.,TRBJ1-4,CASSPGATNEKLFF,TGTGCCAGCTCACCAGGGGCAACTAATGAAAAACTGTTTTTT
few,TRBV5-1,.,TRBJ2-3,CASSLEGGAYDTQYF,TGCGCCAGCAGCTTGGAGGGGGGCGCATACGATACGCAGTATTTT
.,TRBV6-4,TRBD1,TRBJ2-1,CASSKGQGGYNEQFF,TGTGCCAGCAGTAAAGGACAGGGGGGCTACAATGAGCAGTTCTTC
.,TRBV6-6,TRBD1,TRBJ1-1,CASSWVGTGETEAFF,TGTGCCAGCAGTTGGGTGGGGACAGGGGAGACTGAAGCTTTCTTT
once,TRBV29-1,.,TRBJ2-5,CSVKEVFLNF,TGCAGCGTTAAAGAGGTTTTCCTCAACTTC
few,TRBV19,.,TRBJ1-5,CASSITLLQPQHF,TGTGCCAGTAGTATAACCCTCCTTCAGCCCCAGCATTTT
.,TRBV6-4,TRBD1,TRBJ1-2,CASSEGQGDGYTF,TGTGCCAGCAGTGAGGGGCAGGGGGATGGCTACACCTTC
.,TRBV19,.,TRBJ2-7,CASSKGLSYEQYF,TGTGCCAGTAGTAAGGGGCTGTCCTACGAGCAGTACTTC
.,TRBV4-1,TRBD2,TRBJ2-7,CASSLTSGGAYEQYF,TGCGCCAGCAGCCTTACTAGCGGGGGGGCCTACGAGCAGTACTTC
.,TRBV10-1,.,TRBJ2-3,CASSDGRRDTQYF,TGCGCCAGCAGTGACGGCCGCCGAGATACGCAGTATTTT
.,TRBV2,.,TRBJ2-6,CASRGGAGLSSGANVLTF,TGTGCCAGCAGAGGGGGGGCAGGGCTAAGCTCTGGGGCCAACGTCCTGACTTTC
.,TRBV6-1,TRBD1,TRBJ2-2,CASSEAEQGVAGELFF,TGTGCCAGCAGTGAAGCTGAACAGGGGGTCGCCGGGGAGCTGTTTTTT
.,TRBV28,.,TRBJ1-4,CASSLMEKLFF,TGTGCCAGCAGTTTAATGGAAAAACTGTTTTTT
.,TRBV27,.,TRBJ2-6,CASSGHRGALSGANVLTF,TGTGCCAGCAGTGGGCACCGGGGGGCCCTCTCTGGGGCCAACGTCCTGACTTTC
.,TRBV29-1,.,TRBJ1-2,CSVERGYGYTF,TGCAGCGTTGAACGAGGCTATGGCTACACCTTC
.,TRBV7-2,.,TRBJ2-4,CASSPSKGANIQYF,TGTGCCAGCAGTCCTTCTAAAGGTGCAAACATTCAGTACTTC
.,TRBV18,.,TRBJ1-5,CASSAGVLSNQPQHF,TGTGCCAGCTCAGCCGGGGTCCTTAGCAATCAGCCCCAGCATTTT
once,TRBV6-6,.,TRBJ1-4,CASRPRGPNEKLFF,TGTGCCAGCCGCCCCCGGGGACCTAATGAAAAACTGTTTTTT
.,TRBV9,TRBD1,TRBJ1-2,CASSVSTGNYGYTF,TGTGCCAGCAGCGTCTCGACAGGGAACTATGGCTACACCTTC
.,TRBV7-9,.,TRBJ1-2,CASSAQLSYGYTF,TGTGCCAGCAGTGCACAATTGAGTTATGGCTACACCTTC
few,TRBV11-3,TRBD2,TRBJ2-5,CASGLAGETQYF,TGTGCCAGTGGACTAGCGGGAGAGACCCAGTACTTC
.,TRBV7-9,.,TRBJ1-1,CASSLNTEAFF,TGTGCCAGCAGCTTAAACACTGAAGCTTTCTTT
.,TRBV2,.,TRBJ2-5,CASTLPGMETQYF,TGTGCCAGCACCCTCCCAGGGATGGAGACCCAGTACTTC
.,TRBV30,.,TRBJ1-5,CAWSSEGAWNQPQHF,TGTGCCTGGAGTTCCGAGGGTGCCTGGAATCAGCCCCAGCATTTT
.,TRBV6-5,.,TRBJ1-5,CASSRGNSNQPQHF,TGTGCCAGCAGTAGGGGCAATAGCAATCAGCCCCAGCATTTT
.,TRBV27,.,TRBJ1-2,CASSLRAPREDGYTF,TGTGCCAGCAGTTTAAGGGCCCCCCGGGAAGATGGCTACACCTTC
.,TRBV5-1,.,TRBJ2-3,CASSPIVGTDTQYF,TGCGCCAGCAGCCCGATCGTGGGCACAGATACGCAGTATTTT
.,TRBV7-9,.,TRBJ1-3,CASSFIRPGRRGNTIYF,TGTGCCAGCAGTTTTATTCGGCCGGGACGGAGAGGAAACACCATATATTTT
.,TRBV4-2,TRBD2,TRBJ2-1,CASSQDPSGSNNEQFF,TGTGCCAGCAGCCAAGACCCTAGCGGGAGCAACAATGAGCAGTTCTTC
.,TRBV11-2,.,TRBJ2-3,CASSPRARADTQYF,TGTGCCAGCAGCCCCCGGGCCCGGGCAGATACGCAGTATTTT
few,TRBV20-1,.,TRBJ1-1,CSATRQIEAFF,TGCAGTGCTACGAGACAGATTGAAGCTTTCTTT
.,TRBV11-2,.,TRBJ2-7,CASSLPGTGGGQYF,TGTGCCAGCAGCTTACCCGGGACAGGCGGGGGGCAGTACTTC
.,TRBV9,TRBD2,TRBJ2-3,CASSARLAGGTSTDTQYF,TGTGCCAGCAGCGCACGACTAGCGGGGGGGACTAGCACAGATACGCAGTATTTT
.,TRBV19,TRBD2,TRBJ2-5,CASSSQRGGKSETQYF,TGTGCCAGTAGTTCCCAGCGGGGGGGGAAGTCGGAGACCCAGTACTTC
.,TRBV4-1,TRBD2,TRBJ2-5,CASSQVVAGPVETQYF,TGCGCCAGCAGCCAAGTGGTAGCGGGCCCGGTGGAGACCCAGTACTTC
.,TRBV4-3,.,TRBJ1-3,CASSQDPDSASGNTIYF,TGCGCCAGCAGCCAAGATCCGGACAGCGCCTCTGGAAACACCATATATTTT
.,TRBV12-5,.,TRBJ2-1,CASGPPWANEQFF,TGTGCTAGTGGTCCCCCGTGGGCCAATGAGCAGTTCTTC
.,TRBV6-5,.,TRBJ1-1,CASSYSRSGDTEAFF,TGTGCCAGCAGTTACTCCCGCAGTGGGGACACTGAAGCTTTCTTT
few,TRBV28,TRBD1,TRBJ1-1,CASSLGDRGAEAFF,TGTGCCAGCAGTTTAGGGGACAGGGGTGCTGAAGCTTTCTTT
.,TRBV4-3,.,TRBJ1-1,CASSQEARVTEAFF,TGCGCCAGCAGCCAAGAGGCGAGGGTCACTGAAGCTTTCTTT
.,TRBV19,.,TRBJ1-2,CASSIFGRGAGGYTF,TGTGCCAGTAGTATATTTGGCAGGGGAGCGGGCGGCTACACCTTC
once,TRBV4-1,TRBD1,TRBJ2-5,CASSRQGEGQETQYF,TGCGCCAGCAGCCGACAGGGTGAAGGGCAAGAGACCCAGTACTTC
.,TRBV7-9,.,TRBJ2-2,CASSLAGTTGELFF,TGTGCCAGCAGCTTAGCAGGGACCACCGGGGAGCTGTTTTTT
.,TRBV11-1,TRBD2,TRBJ2-7,CASSPGTSGRSQYF,TGTGCCAGCAGCCCTGGGACTAGCGGGAGGTCTCAGTACTTC
few,TRBV6-5,.,TRBJ1-5,CASSYEGFNQPQHF,TGTGCCAGCAGTTACGAGGGGTTTAATCAGCCCCAGCATTTT
.,TRBV6-6,TRBD1,TRBJ1-1,CASSGGWNTEAFF,TGTGCCAGTTCAGGGGGCTGGAACACTGAAGCTTTCTTT
once,TRBV7-6,TRBD1,TRBJ1-1,CASSLGTGGNTEAFF,TGTGCCAGCAGCTTGGGGACAGGCGGGAACACTGAAGCTTTCTTT
.,TRBV6-5,.,TRBJ1-6,CASSYSRTGNSPLHF,TGTGCCAGCAGTTACTCGAGAACAGGGAATTCACCCCTCCACTTT
.,TRBV18,TRBD1,TRBJ2-7,CASSRTGSYEQYF,TGTGCCAGCTCACGGACAGGTAGCTACGAGCAGTACTTC